A selection of T cell receptor beta chains follows, all from one sample in a study of OX40 agonist ivuxolimab in advanced cancers. Sequencing was performed with immunoSEQ multiplex PCR; in TCRdb, only in-frame clones are kept and a portion is missing. The table records 30,000 or so clones, roughly 85% of them present only once. The source was CD4+ or CD8+ T cells sorted from blood, collected in a trial of the OX40 agonist ivuxolimab. The receptors derive from an adult with an advanced solid tumor such as melanoma, head and neck, liver or kidney cancer. Both conserved end residues are part of each CDR3. A D gene is named only where the DNA matches it firmly. Some rows mark clone size as missing; the rest say once, few, many or name a class of expanded clone.

J: TRBJ2-7
size: .
D: TRBD1
length: 11
V: TRBV7-9
DNA: TGTGCCAGCAGCTCGACAGGGGAGAAGCACTTC
CDR3: CASSSTGEKHF

J: TRBJ1-2
size: .
D: .
length: 13
V: TRBV27
DNA: TGTGCCAGCAGTTTAAAGGGCAACTATGGCTACACCTTC
CDR3: CASSLKGNYGYTF

J: TRBJ1-1
size: .
D: TRBD1
length: 14
V: TRBV2
DNA: TGTGCCAGCAGTGTAGGGCAGGGGGCCCCCGAGGCTTTCTTT
CDR3: CASSVGQGAPEAFF

J: TRBJ2-2
size: once
D: TRBD2
length: 16
V: TRBV19
DNA: TGTGCCAGTACCGGACTGGCGGGAGTGAACACCGGGGAGCTGTTTTTT
CDR3: CASTGLAGVNTGELFF

J: TRBJ2-1
size: .
D: .
length: 12
V: TRBV27
DNA: TGTGCCAGCAGTTTAGGTTGGGGTGAGCAGTTCTTC
CDR3: CASSLGWGEQFF

J: TRBJ2-5
size: once
D: .
length: 12
V: TRBV11-1
DNA: TGTGCCAGCAGCGGGGGATCCGAGACCCAGTACTTC
CDR3: CASSGGSETQYF

J: TRBJ1-1
size: .
D: .
length: 15
V: TRBV27
DNA: TGTGCCAGCAGTTTTATCGGGGGGGAGAACACTGAAGCTTTCTTT
CDR3: CASSFIGGENTEAFF

J: TRBJ2-4
size: .
D: .
length: 16
V: TRBV9
DNA: TGTGCCAGCAGCGTAGGCTTTGGGACGGGGAAAAACATTCAGTACTTC
CDR3: CASSVGFGTGKNIQYF

J: TRBJ1-1
size: .
D: .
length: 13
V: TRBV9
DNA: TGTGCCAGCAGCGTGGGGCCGGGGTCTGAAGCTTTCTTT
CDR3: CASSVGPGSEAFF

J: TRBJ1-5
size: .
D: .
length: 14
V: TRBV19
DNA: TGTGCCAGTAGTAAGGGGGAAAGCGGTCAGCCCCAGCATTTT
CDR3: CASSKGESGQPQHF

J: TRBJ1-1
size: .
D: TRBD1
length: 19
V: TRBV30
DNA: TGTGCCTTTGGACCGGGACAGGGAATGGAGGGTGATTTGAACACTGAAGCTTTCTTT
CDR3: CAFGPGQGMEGDLNTEAFF

J: TRBJ2-7
size: few
D: TRBD2
length: 16
V: TRBV10-3
DNA: TGTGCCACCGCCGGGACTAGCGGGGGGGAAGTCTACGAGCAGTACTTC
CDR3: CATAGTSGGEVYEQYF

J: TRBJ2-1
size: .
D: .
length: 13
V: TRBV6-4
DNA: TGTGCCAGCAGTGAAGGAGGTGAGAATGAGCAGTTCTTC
CDR3: CASSEGGENEQFF

J: TRBJ1-2
size: .
D: TRBD1
length: 13
V: TRBV9
DNA: TGTGCCAGCAGAATGACAGGGGTAAACGGCTACACCTTC
CDR3: CASRMTGVNGYTF

J: TRBJ2-7
size: .
D: .
length: 13
V: TRBV5-1
DNA: TGCGCCAGCAGCTTTCAGGGCCCCTACGAGCAGTACTTC
CDR3: CASSFQGPYEQYF

J: TRBJ2-2
size: once
D: TRBD1
length: 15
V: TRBV5-6
DNA: TGTGCCAGCAGCTTACAGGGGGAATACACCGGGGAGCTGTTTTTT
CDR3: CASSLQGEYTGELFF

J: TRBJ2-5
size: once
D: .
length: 15
V: TRBV7-2
DNA: TGTGCCAGCAGCTCAGGGGTCTCGCTTCAAGAGACCCAGTACTTC
CDR3: CASSSGVSLQETQYF

J: TRBJ2-7
size: .
D: .
length: 14
V: TRBV6-1
DNA: TGTGCCAGCAGTGATAGGGCAGGGGACCACGAGCAGTACTTC
CDR3: CASSDRAGDHEQYF

J: TRBJ2-1
size: .
D: .
length: 11
V: TRBV20-1
DNA: TGCAGTGCTAGGGAGGGGTGGGAGCAGTTCTTC
CDR3: CSAREGWEQFF

J: TRBJ1-3
size: .
D: .
length: 14
V: TRBV2
DNA: TGTGCCAGCCTGGACCCGGGGGACGGAAACACCATATATTTT
CDR3: CASLDPGDGNTIYF

J: TRBJ2-1
size: .
D: .
length: 14
V: TRBV4-2
DNA: TGTGCCAGCAGCCAAGAAATTTCCTACAATGAGCAGTTCTTC
CDR3: CASSQEISYNEQFF

J: TRBJ2-1
size: .
D: .
length: 13
V: TRBV27
DNA: TGTGCCAGCACGTTGGGGCAACACAATGAGCAGTTCTTC
CDR3: CASTLGQHNEQFF

J: TRBJ1-5
size: once
D: .
length: 12
V: TRBV19
DNA: TGTGCCAGTAGTATAGGTAATCAGCCCCAGCATTTT
CDR3: CASSIGNQPQHF

J: TRBJ2-1
size: .
D: TRBD2
length: 17
V: TRBV5-3
DNA: TGTGCCAGAAGCTTGGTTAGCGGGAGGGGAATATCCAATGAGCAGTTCTTC
CDR3: CARSLVSGRGISNEQFF

J: TRBJ2-1
size: .
D: .
length: 12
V: TRBV7-2
DNA: TGTGCCAGCAGCTTAGAAGGTACGAGGTGGTTCTTC
CDR3: CASSLEGTRWFF

J: TRBJ2-3
size: .
D: .
length: 15
V: TRBV7-3
DNA: TGTGCCAGCTCCGAGATCGGACAAAACACAGATACGCAGTATTTT
CDR3: CASSEIGQNTDTQYF

J: TRBJ2-2
size: once
D: .
length: 14
V: TRBV19
DNA: TGTGCCAGTAGTTCTGGGGTAGACACCGGGGAGCTGTTTTTT
CDR3: CASSSGVDTGELFF

J: TRBJ2-7
size: few
D: TRBD2
length: 16
V: TRBV5-6
DNA: TGTGCCAGCAGCTTGGGAGTAGCGGGAGGCCGGGGAGAGCAGTACTTC
CDR3: CASSLGVAGGRGEQYF

J: TRBJ2-5
size: .
D: .
length: 13
V: TRBV2
DNA: TGTGCCAGCTACTTAGGGTTATTGGAGACCCAGTACTTC
CDR3: CASYLGLLETQYF

J: TRBJ1-6
size: .
D: .
length: 13
V: TRBV5-4
DNA: TGTGCCAGCAGCCAGTATAGGAATTCACCCCTCCACTTT
CDR3: CASSQYRNSPLHF

J: TRBJ2-1
size: .
D: .
length: 15
V: TRBV4-3
DNA: TGCGCCAGCAGCCAAGAAGGAAGGACCTACAATGAGCAGTTCTTC
CDR3: CASSQEGRTYNEQFF

J: TRBJ1-5
size: .
D: TRBD1
length: 15
V: TRBV9
DNA: TGTGCCAGCAGCGTTGGACAGGGCGATTTGGAGCCCCAGCATTTT
CDR3: CASSVGQGDLEPQHF

J: TRBJ1-2
size: few
D: TRBD1
length: 15
V: TRBV7-6
DNA: TGTGCCAGCAGCTTAGACTTGACAGGGCTGGGTGGCTACACCTTC
CDR3: CASSLDLTGLGGYTF

J: TRBJ2-2
size: .
D: TRBD1
length: 17
V: TRBV4-1
DNA: TGCGCCAGCAGCCTCCCCGCACAGGGGGCGAACACCGGGGAGCTGTTTTTT
CDR3: CASSLPAQGANTGELFF

J: TRBJ1-5
size: .
D: .
length: 13
V: TRBV11-2
DNA: TGTGCCAGCAGCTTAGTTCCGGTGTCGGACCAGCATTTT
CDR3: CASSLVPVSDQHF

J: TRBJ2-2
size: .
D: .
length: 16
V: TRBV4-3
DNA: TGCGCCAGCGGATTCGCAGGGGACACTCACACCGGGGAGCTGTTTTTT
CDR3: CASGFAGDTHTGELFF

J: TRBJ2-1
size: .
D: TRBD1
length: 12
V: TRBV27
DNA: TGTGCCAGCAGTTTGGGGGACAGCGAACAGTTCTTC
CDR3: CASSLGDSEQFF